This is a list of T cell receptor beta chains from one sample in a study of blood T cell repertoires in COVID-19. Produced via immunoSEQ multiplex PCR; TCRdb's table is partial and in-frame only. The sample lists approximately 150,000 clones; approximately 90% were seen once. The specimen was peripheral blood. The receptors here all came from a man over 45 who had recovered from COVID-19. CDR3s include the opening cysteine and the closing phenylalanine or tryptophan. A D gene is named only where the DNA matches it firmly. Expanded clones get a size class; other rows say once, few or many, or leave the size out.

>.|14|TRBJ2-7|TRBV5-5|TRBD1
CASSKDRGSYEQYF
TGTGCCAGCAGCAAAGACAGGGGCTCCTACGAGCAGTACTTC
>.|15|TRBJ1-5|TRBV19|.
CASSIDWGVRQPQHF
TGTGCCAGTAGTATAGATTGGGGCGTACGACAGCCCCAGCATTTT
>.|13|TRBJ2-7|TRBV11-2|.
CASSLSLANEQYF
TGTGCCAGCAGCTTATCCCTAGCCAACGAGCAGTACTTC
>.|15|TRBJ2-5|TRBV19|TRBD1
CASSIAGTGKETQYF
TGTGCCAGTAGTATAGCCGGGACAGGGAAAGAGACCCAGTACTTC
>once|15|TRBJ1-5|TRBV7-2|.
CASSLAGAGNQPQHF
TGTGCCAGCAGCTTAGCGGGGGCCGGCAATCAGCCCCAGCATTTT
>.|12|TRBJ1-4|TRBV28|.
CASSPILVGVFF
TGTGCCAGCAGTCCAATTCTAGTGGGAGTGTTTTTT
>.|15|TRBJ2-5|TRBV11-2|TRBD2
CASRDSGGAGETQYF
TGTGCCAGCAGGGATAGCGGGGGGGCCGGAGAGACCCAGTACTTC
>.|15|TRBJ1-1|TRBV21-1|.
CASIPDRALNTEAFF
TGTGCCAGCATCCCGGACAGAGCCCTGAACACTGAAGCTTTCTTT
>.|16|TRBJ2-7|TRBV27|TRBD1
CASRGEGQGPGDEQYF
TGTGCCAGCAGGGGAGAGGGACAGGGCCCCGGTGACGAGCAGTACTTC
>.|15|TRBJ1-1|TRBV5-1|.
CASSVQGVGNTEAFF
TGCGCCAGCAGCGTACAGGGAGTTGGGAACACTGAAGCTTTCTTT
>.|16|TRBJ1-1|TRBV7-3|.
CASSLEMAGVNTEAFF
TGTGCCAGCAGCTTAGAGATGGCGGGGGTGAACACTGAAGCTTTCTTT
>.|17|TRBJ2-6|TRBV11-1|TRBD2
CASSLAGGSSGANVLTF
TGTGCCAGCAGCTTAGCGGGGGGGAGCTCTGGGGCCAACGTCCTGACTTTC
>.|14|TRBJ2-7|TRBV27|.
CASRSTTRTDEQYF
TGTGCCAGCAGATCGACGACTAGGACCGACGAGCAGTACTTC